The next 8 T cell receptor beta chains were all read from a single sample in a study of breast tumors, draining lymph nodes, adjacent tissues. MiXCR, run by TCRdb on the multiplex PCR reads, gives a single entry per CDR3 protein. The data hold some 47,000 distinct CDR3 sequences, with less than 55% observed a single time. Input material: breast tumor tissue. The receptors derive from a female donor with breast cancer. Some clones in this sample may be carry-over from other donors' samples.

This clonotype has a count of ten or more. The V and J genes are TRBV5-1 and TRBJ2-1; TRBD2 matches 9 bases. Per the germline V gene, CDR1 is SGHRS and CDR2 is YFSETQ. The CDR3 runs 17 residues. Losses at the gene ends were 1 base for V and 2 bases for J; bases not matched to a gene: 7. In DNA form, the CDR3 reads TGCGCCAGCAGCTTGAAGGTCCCTAGCGGGACCTACAATGAGCAGTTCTTC. Encoded protein: CASSLKVPSGTYNEQFF.

This clonotype was counted ten times or more. The CDR3 reads CASSFQLYGYTF. The CDR3 DNA sequence: TGTGCCAGCAGTTTTCAGCTCTATGGCTACACCTTC. This rearrangement joins TRBV6-2 or TRBV6-3 to TRBJ1-2, with unresolved D. V was clipped by 4 bases and J by 4 bases, with 7 bases between them. This CDR3 has 12 residues. Germline assignment: CDR1 MNHEY and CDR2 SVGEGT.

Concerning this clonotype: The DNA is left out, because the CDR3 cannot be placed on it with certainty; the CDR3 is given as TCRdb lists it. The chain has TRBV11-3 and TRBJ2-7; TRBD2 is the table's D call and was not checked against the DNA. The CDR3 has 21 residues if both end residues are counted. Germline CDR1 and CDR2: SGHNT and YENEEA. This CDR3 reads CASSFYICSARVDASSYEQYF.

Many counts were recorded for this clonotype. This chain joins TRBV4-3 and TRBJ2-5; perhaps TRBD2 as D (5 bases). Germline CDR1 reads LGHNA; CDR2 reads YSLEER. The CDR3 runs 16 residues. V lost 0 bases and J 7 bases, leaving 18 bases between the germline ends. CDR3 protein: CASSQDERAGPRTQYF. The CDR3 DNA follows: TGCGCCAGCAGCCAAGATGAGAGGGCAGGCCCCAGGACCCAGTACTTC.

There are many counts of this clonotype. V and J are TRBV24-1 and TRBJ1-3, with no clear D. Germline V gives CDR1 KGHDR, CDR2 SFDVKD. There are 13 residues in the CDR3. V lost 4 bases and J lost 8, with 11 bases in between. CDR3 loop: CATSDHIEDTIYF. The CDR3 nucleotides read TGTGCCACCAGTGACCACATTGAGGACACCATATATTTT.

Notes on this clonotype: At one boundary the junction diverges from the germline segment, which might be a read error. The rearrangement joins TRBV14 to TRBJ2-7; 10 bases agree with TRBD2. CDR3 length equals 15 residues. In germline, CDR1 is SGHDN, CDR2 FVKESK. This CDR3 reads CASSRRTSGYYEQYF. CDR3 nucleotide sequence: TGCGCCAGCAGCCGAAGGACTAGCGGTTACTACGAGCAGTACTTC.

This clonotype was seen ten or more times. V gene TRBV29-1 combines with J gene TRBJ2-3; the D gene is possibly TRBD2 (5 bases). Germline V lookup: CDR1 SQVTM, CDR2 ANQGSEA. The CDR3 length is 16 residues. V was pared by 0 bases and J by 2 bases, with 15 bases between. DNA for the CDR3: TGCAGCGTTGAAGATCCACTAGGACGGCACACAGATACGCAGTATTTT. Translation: CSVEDPLGRHTDTQYF.

This clonotype was recorded many times. CDR3 bases: TGTGCCAGTGATAGCGGACTAGCGACCTACAATGAGCAGTTCTTC. Translating gives CASDSGLATYNEQFF. This chain connects TRBV19 to TRBJ2-1, with 9 bases that match TRBD2. The CDR3 length is 15 residues. Trimming took 8 bases from V and 2 from J; bases not matched to a gene: 7. The germline V gene has CDR1 LNHDA and CDR2 SQIVND (reference sequence).